One sample yielded the 10 T cell receptor beta chains listed below, sequenced in a study of OX40 agonist ivuxolimab in advanced cancers. Generated by immunoSEQ multiplex PCR, the TCRdb table keeps only in-frame clones and is missing some. The repertoire holds tens of thousands of clones, 85% seen once, with roughly 0.7% in the top ten. The sample was CD4+ or CD8+ T cells sorted from blood, taken in a trial of the OX40 agonist ivuxolimab. Source of these receptors: an adult with an advanced solid tumor such as melanoma, head and neck, liver or kidney cancer.

The chain carries TRBV2 and TRBJ2-7, with 10 bases lining up with TRBD2. J gave up 3 bases and V 3 bases, and 8 bases lay outside the gene matches. This CDR3 has 16 residues. Germline V CDR1 and CDR2: SNHLY, FYNNEI. CDR3: CASSDESLAGDYEQYF. The CDR3 DNA is TGTGCCAGCAGTGATGAGAGTCTAGCGGGGGACTACGAGCAGTACTTC.

The V gene is TRBV18, the J gene TRBJ1-4, with D possibly being TRBD1 (6 bases). V lost 6 bases to trimming and J lost 7 bases, with 12 bases between them. The CDR3 extends over 13 amino acids. The germline gives CDR1 KGHSH, CDR2 LQKENI. CDR3 sequence: CASSRDRSEKLFF. The CDR3 nucleotides read TGTGCCAGCTCTCGCGACAGGTCTGAAAAACTGTTTTTT.

The chain employs TRBV29-1 and TRBJ1-2; TRBD1 matches at 7 bases. The ends lost 7 bases at V and 4 bases at J; junction bases unmatched: 9. Germline assignment: CDR1 SQVTM and CDR2 ANQGSEA. This CDR3 comprises 13 residues. CDR3 coding DNA: TGCAGCGCCGCCGGACAGGTCAGCTATGGCTACACCTTC. Translation gives CSAAGQVSYGYTF.

The chain links TRBV7-9 to TRBJ1-3, with TRBD1 identical over 8 bases. The germline V gene encodes CDR1 SEHNR and CDR2 FQNEAQ (reference sequence). The CDR3 length is 15 residues. V trimming: 8 bases; J trimming: 0 bases; junction bases outside the gene matches: 6. The CDR3 loop reads CASQSGGNSGNTIYF. The DNA for the CDR3 is TGTGCCAGCCAATCAGGGGGCAACTCTGGAAACACCATATATTTT.

The table lists this clone with a few counts. The rearrangement uses TRBV6-1 and TRBJ1-1, with D possibly being TRBD1 (6 bases). Germline lookup yields CDR1 MNHNS and CDR2 SASEGT. V lost 0 bases and J lost 7, with 15 bases in between. The CDR3 is 15 amino acids. The CDR3 nucleotides read TGTGCCAGCAGTGAAGCTGGACAGCCGAAGTATGAAGCTTTCTTT. It encodes CASSEAGQPKYEAFF.

This rearrangement joins TRBV5-1 to TRBJ2-7, with 10 positions matching TRBD2. V lost 6 bases and J lost 1; bases outside the gene matches: 4. Germline V gives CDR1 SGHRS, CDR2 YFSETQ. The CDR3 runs to 14 residues. In nucleotides, the CDR3 is TGCGCCAGCACCTCTAGCGGGGGTTCCTACGAGCAGTACTTC. Its translation is CASTSSGGSYEQYF.

The chain recombines TRBV5-8 with TRBJ2-4; perhaps D is TRBD1 or TRBD2 (5 bases each). Germline V gene data show CDR1 as SGHTS and CDR2 as YDEGEE. The V end lost 2 bases, the J end lost 9 bases, and 12 bases lay between the germline ends. There are 13 residues in the CDR3. CDR3 loop: CASSFPGPPIQYF. The DNA of the CDR3 is TGTGCCAGCAGCTTTCCGGGACCTCCCATTCAGTACTTC.

The chain combines TRBV30 with TRBJ1-1, with 8 nucleotides matching TRBD1. Germline lookup yields CDR1 GTSNPN and CDR2 SVGIG (reference sequence). The CDR3 covers 16 residues. V was clipped by 5 bases and J by 0 bases; unmatched bases: 11. The CDR3 is CAWRIPGQALNTEAFF. The CDR3 nucleotides are TGTGCCTGGCGAATTCCGGGACAGGCTCTGAACACTGAAGCTTTCTTT. Full variable domain (rest looked up from reference TRBV30 and TRBJ1-1): SQTIHQWPATLVQPVGSPLSLECTVEGTSNPNLYWYRQAAGRGLQLLFYSVGIGQISSEVPQNLSASRPQDRQFILSSKKLLLSDSGFYLCAWRIPGQALNTEAFFGQGTRLTVV.

The chain has TRBV7-8 and TRBJ2-2; D perhaps matches TRBD1 (7 bases). V gave up 2 bases and J gave up 0 bases, with 19 bases separating them. CDR3 length: 19 amino acids. Germline V gene lookup returns CDR1 SGHVS and CDR2 FQNEAQ. CDR3: CASSLSTGAGLTNTGELFF. CDR3 bases: TGTGCCAGCAGCTTATCCACAGGGGCCGGACTAACGAACACCGGGGAGCTGTTTTTT.

The CDR3, as DNA: TGTGCCAGCAGCCCGTCAGCGGGGGGGCAGACGCAGTATTTT. This codes for CASSPSAGGQTQYF. The chain combines TRBV7-9 with TRBJ2-3; 10 nucleotides match TRBD2. Germline V CDR1 and CDR2: SEHNR, FQNEAQ (reference sequence). With V trimmed by 5 bases and J by 9 bases, 8 bases remained unmatched. The CDR3 has 14 amino acids.